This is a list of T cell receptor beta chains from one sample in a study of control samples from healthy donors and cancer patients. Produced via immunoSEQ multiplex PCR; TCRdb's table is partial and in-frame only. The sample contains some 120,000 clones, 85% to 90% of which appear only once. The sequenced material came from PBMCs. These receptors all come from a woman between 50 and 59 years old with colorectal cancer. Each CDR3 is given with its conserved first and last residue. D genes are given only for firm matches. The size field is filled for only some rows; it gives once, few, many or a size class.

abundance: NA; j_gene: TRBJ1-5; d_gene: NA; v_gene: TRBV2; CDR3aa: CASSEYSNQPQHF; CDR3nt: TGTGCCAGCAGTGAGTATAGCAATCAGCCCCAGCATTTT
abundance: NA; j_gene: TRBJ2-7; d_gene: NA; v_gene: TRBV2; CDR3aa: CASSDRVLSYEQYF; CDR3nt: TGTGCCAGCAGTGACAGAGTGCTGTCCTACGAGCAGTACTTC
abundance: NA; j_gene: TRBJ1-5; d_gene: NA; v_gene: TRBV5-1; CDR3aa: CASSMTVRISNQPQHF; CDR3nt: TGCGCCAGCAGCATGACAGTAAGGATTAGCAATCAGCCCCAGCATTTT
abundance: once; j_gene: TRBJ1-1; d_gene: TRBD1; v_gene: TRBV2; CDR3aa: CASSEARGDRGQNTEAFF; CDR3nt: TGTGCCAGCAGTGAAGCGCGTGGGGACAGGGGACAGAACACTGAAGCTTTCTTT
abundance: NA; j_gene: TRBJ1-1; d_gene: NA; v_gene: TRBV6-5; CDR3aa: CASSLTGSNTEAFF; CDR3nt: TGTGCCAGCAGTCTAACAGGATCGAACACTGAAGCTTTCTTT
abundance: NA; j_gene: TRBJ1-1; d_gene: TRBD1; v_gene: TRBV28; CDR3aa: CASSIPPGQGANTEAFF; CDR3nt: TGTGCCAGCAGTATACCCCCGGGACAGGGGGCTAACACTGAAGCTTTCTTT
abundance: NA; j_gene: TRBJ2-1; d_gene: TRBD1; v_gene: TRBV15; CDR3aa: CATRGTGGLGIYNEQFF; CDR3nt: TGTGCCACCAGAGGGACAGGGGGTCTTGGGATCTACAATGAGCAGTTCTTC
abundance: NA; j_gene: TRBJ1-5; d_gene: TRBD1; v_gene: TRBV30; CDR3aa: CAWSRQGFRNQPQHF; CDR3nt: TGTGCCTGGAGTAGACAGGGGTTTCGCAATCAGCCCCAGCATTTT
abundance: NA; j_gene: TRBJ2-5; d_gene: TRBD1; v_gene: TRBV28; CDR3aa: CASSSLGQGVETQYF; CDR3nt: TGTGCCAGCAGTTCTTTGGGACAGGGTGTAGAGACCCAGTACTTC
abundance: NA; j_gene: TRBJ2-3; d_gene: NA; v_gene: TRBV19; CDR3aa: CASSPRRLASTDTQYF; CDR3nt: TGTGCCAGTAGTCCTCGTCGACTTGCCTCCACAGATACGCAGTATTTT
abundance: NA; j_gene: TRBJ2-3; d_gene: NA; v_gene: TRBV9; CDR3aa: CASSGGPTSTDTQYF; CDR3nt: TGTGCCAGCAGCGGGGGGCCAACTAGCACAGATACGCAGTATTTT
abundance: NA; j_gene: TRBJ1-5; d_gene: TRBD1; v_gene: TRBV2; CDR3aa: CASSWDSNQPQHF; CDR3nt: TGTGCCAGCAGTTGGGACAGTAATCAGCCCCAGCATTTT
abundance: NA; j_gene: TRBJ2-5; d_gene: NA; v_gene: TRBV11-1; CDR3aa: CASSSSRPRYQETQYF; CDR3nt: TGTGCCAGCAGCTCTTCACGTCCCAGATACCAAGAGACCCAGTACTTC
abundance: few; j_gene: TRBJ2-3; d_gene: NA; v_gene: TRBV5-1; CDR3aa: CASSQGYTDTQYF; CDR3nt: TGCGCCAGCAGTCAGGGGTACACAGATACGCAGTATTTT
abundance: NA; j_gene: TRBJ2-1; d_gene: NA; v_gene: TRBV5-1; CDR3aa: CASSPEFSGQWDEQFF; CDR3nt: TGCGCCAGCAGCCCCGAGTTTAGCGGACAGTGGGATGAGCAGTTCTTC
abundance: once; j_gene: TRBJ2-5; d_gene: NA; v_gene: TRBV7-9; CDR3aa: CASSSPGVGETQYF; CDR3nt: TGTGCCAGCAGCTCCCCAGGAGTTGGGGAGACCCAGTACTTC
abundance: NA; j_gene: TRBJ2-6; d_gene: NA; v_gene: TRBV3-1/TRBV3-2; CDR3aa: CASSQEARRGANVLTF; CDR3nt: TGTGCCAGCAGCCAAGAAGCGAGGCGGGGGGCCAACGTCCTGACTTTC
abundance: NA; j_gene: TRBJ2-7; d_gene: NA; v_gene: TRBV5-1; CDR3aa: CASSRDGGAGSSYEQYF; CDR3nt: TGCGCCAGCAGCCGCGATGGGGGGGCGGGAAGCTCCTACGAGCAGTACTTC
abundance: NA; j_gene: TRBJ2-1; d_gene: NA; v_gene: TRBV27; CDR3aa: CASSRDSLGNNEQFF; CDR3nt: TGTGCCAGCAGTCGGGACTCCCTCGGGAACAATGAGCAGTTCTTC
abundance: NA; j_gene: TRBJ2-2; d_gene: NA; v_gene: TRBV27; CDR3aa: CASTTRGPGVGELFF; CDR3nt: TGTGCCAGCACTACTCGGGGCCCGGGTGTCGGGGAGCTGTTTTTT
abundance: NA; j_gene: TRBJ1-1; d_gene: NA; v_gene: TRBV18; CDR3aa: CASSPGQTPEAFF; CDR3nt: TGTGCCAGCTCACCTGGACAAACCCCTGAAGCTTTCTTT
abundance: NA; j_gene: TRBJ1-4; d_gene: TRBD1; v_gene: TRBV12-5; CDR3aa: CASGLGDRSNEKLFF; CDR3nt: TGTGCTAGTGGTTTGGGGGACAGATCAAATGAAAAACTGTTTTTT
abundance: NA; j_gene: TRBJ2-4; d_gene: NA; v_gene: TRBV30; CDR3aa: CAWSRRDYSIQYF; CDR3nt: TGTGCCTGGAGTCGCAGGGATTATAGCATTCAGTACTTC
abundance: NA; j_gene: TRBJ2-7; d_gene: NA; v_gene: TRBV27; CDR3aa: CASSSPSSYEQYF; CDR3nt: TGTGCCAGCAGCTCCCCGAGCTCCTACGAGCAGTACTTC
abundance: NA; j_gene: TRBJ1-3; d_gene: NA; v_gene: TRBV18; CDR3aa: CASSTGNGNTIYF; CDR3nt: TGTGCCAGCTCAACAGGGAATGGAAACACCATATATTTT
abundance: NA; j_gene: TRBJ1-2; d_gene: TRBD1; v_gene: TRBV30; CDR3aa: CAWSLQGARGGYTF; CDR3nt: TGTGCCTGGAGTTTACAGGGGGCGAGGGGTGGCTACACCTTC
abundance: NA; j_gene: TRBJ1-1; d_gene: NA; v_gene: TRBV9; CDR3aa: CASSVAWNTEAFF; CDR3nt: TGTGCCAGCAGCGTAGCCTGGAACACTGAAGCTTTCTTT
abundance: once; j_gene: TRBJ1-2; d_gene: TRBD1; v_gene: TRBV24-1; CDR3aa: CATSGDAGQPYGYTF; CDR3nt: TGTGCCACCAGTGGTGACGCGGGACAGCCTTATGGCTACACCTTC
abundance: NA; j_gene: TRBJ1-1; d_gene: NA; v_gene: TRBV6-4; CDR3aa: CASSDSKSLGTSGLNTEAFF; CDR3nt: TGTGCCAGCAGTGACTCGAAATCACTCGGCACGTCGGGATTGAACACTGAAGCTTTCTTT
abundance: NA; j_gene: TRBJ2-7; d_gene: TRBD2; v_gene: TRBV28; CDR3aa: CASSAPGLAGLTYEQYF; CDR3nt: TGTGCCAGCAGTGCACCGGGACTAGCGGGACTTACCTACGAGCAGTACTTC
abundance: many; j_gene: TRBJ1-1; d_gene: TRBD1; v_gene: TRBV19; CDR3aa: CASSSGQENTEAFF; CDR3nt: TGTGCCAGTAGTTCCGGACAGGAGAACACTGAAGCTTTCTTT
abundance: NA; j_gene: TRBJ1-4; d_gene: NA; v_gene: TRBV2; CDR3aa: CASSEAGTLREEKLFF; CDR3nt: TGTGCCAGCAGTGAAGCTGGCACCCTCCGGGAGGAAAAACTGTTTTTT
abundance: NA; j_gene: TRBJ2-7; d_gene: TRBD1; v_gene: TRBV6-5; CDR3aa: CASSYSAPGQGYEQYF; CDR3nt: TGTGCCAGCAGTTACTCCGCCCCGGGACAGGGCTACGAGCAGTACTTC
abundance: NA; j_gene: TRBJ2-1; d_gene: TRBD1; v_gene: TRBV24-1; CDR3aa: CATSDPTGWDNEQFF; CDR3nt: TGTGCCACCAGTGACCCGACAGGGTGGGACAATGAGCAGTTCTTC
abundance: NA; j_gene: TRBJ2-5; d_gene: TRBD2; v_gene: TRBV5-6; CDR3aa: CASSTEYGSGGETQYF; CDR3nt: TGTGCCAGCAGCACGGAATATGGTAGCGGGGGAGAGACCCAGTACTTC
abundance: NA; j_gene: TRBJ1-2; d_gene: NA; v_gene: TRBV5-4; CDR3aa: CASSLDSGLDYGYTF; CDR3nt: TGTGCCAGCAGCTTGGATTCGGGCCTGGACTATGGCTACACCTTC
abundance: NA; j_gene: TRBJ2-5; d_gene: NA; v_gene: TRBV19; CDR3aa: CASSRRDEETQYF; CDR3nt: TGTGCCAGTAGTAGGCGGGACGAAGAGACCCAGTACTTC
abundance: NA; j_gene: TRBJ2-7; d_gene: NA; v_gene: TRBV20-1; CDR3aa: CSAKGGSEQYF; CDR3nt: TGCAGTGCTAAGGGTGGGTCCGAGCAGTACTTC
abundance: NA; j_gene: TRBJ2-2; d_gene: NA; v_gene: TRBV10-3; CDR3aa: CAISWGGDTGELFF; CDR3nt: TGTGCCATCAGTTGGGGTGGAGACACCGGGGAGCTGTTTTTT
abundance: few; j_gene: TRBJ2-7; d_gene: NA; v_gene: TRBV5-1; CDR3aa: CASSLSADKAKVYEQYF; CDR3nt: TGCGCCAGCAGCTTGTCGGCGGACAAGGCTAAAGTCTACGAGCAGTACTTC
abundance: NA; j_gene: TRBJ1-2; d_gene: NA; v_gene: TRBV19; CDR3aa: CASSTQGRDGYTF; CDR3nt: TGTGCCAGTAGTACGCAGGGGAGGGATGGCTACACCTTC
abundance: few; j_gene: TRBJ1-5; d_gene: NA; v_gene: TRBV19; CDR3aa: CASSIRGTGSDGNQPQHF; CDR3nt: TGTGCCAGTAGTATCCGGGGTACAGGGTCGGACGGCAATCAGCCCCAGCATTTT
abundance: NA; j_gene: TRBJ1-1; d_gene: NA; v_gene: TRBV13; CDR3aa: CASSLGLTNTEAFF; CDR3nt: TGTGCCAGCAGCTTAGGACTCACGAACACTGAAGCTTTCTTT
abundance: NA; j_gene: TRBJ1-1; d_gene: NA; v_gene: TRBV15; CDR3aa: CATSPGGAGSTEAFF; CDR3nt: TGTGCCACCAGCCCCGGGGGGGCGGGAAGCACTGAAGCTTTCTTT
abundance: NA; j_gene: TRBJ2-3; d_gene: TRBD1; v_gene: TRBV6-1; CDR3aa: CASSDPWTGGTDTQYF; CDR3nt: TGTGCCAGCAGTGATCCCTGGACAGGGGGGACAGATACGCAGTATTTT
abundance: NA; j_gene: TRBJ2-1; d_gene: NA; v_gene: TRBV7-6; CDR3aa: CASSLGLDNEQFF; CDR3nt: TGTGCCAGCAGCTTAGGACTCGACAATGAGCAGTTCTTC
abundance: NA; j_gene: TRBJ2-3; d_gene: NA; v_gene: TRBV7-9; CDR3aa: CASSPTSTDTQYF; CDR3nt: TGTGCCAGCAGCCCAACTAGCACAGATACGCAGTATTTT
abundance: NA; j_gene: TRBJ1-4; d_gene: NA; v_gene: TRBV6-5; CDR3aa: CASSLQGLNEKLFF; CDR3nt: TGTGCCAGCAGCCTACAGGGACTTAATGAAAAACTGTTTTTT
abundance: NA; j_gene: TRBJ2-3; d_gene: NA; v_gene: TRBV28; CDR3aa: CASATRLKWSSTDTQYF; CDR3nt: TGTGCCAGCGCGACGCGCTTGAAGTGGAGCAGCACAGATACGCAGTATTTT
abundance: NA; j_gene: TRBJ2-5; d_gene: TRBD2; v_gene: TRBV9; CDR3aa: CASSVMGLEQETQYF; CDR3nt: TGTGCCAGCAGCGTAATGGGACTAGAACAAGAGACCCAGTACTTC
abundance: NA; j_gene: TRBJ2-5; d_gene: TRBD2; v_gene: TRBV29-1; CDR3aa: CSVGVGGETQYF; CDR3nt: TGCAGCGTTGGAGTCGGGGGGGAGACCCAGTACTTC
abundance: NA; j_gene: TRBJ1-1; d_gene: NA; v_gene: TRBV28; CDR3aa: CASSWTSRENTEAFF; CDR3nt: TGTGCCAGCAGCTGGACATCAAGAGAGAACACTGAAGCTTTCTTT
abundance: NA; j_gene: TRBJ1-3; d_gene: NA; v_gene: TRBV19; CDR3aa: CASSIDHVELRNTIYF; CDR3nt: TGTGCCAGTAGTATAGATCACGTGGAGTTGCGAAACACCATATATTTT
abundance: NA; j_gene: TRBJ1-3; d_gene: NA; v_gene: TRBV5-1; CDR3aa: CASSSLDSDGGNTIYF; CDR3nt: TGCGCCAGCAGCTCCCTAGACAGCGACGGTGGAAACACCATATATTTT
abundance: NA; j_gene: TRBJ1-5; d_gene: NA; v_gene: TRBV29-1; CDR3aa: CSVGDGFLGNQPQHF; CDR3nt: TGCAGCGTTGGGGACGGATTCCTTGGTAATCAGCCCCAGCATTTT